The 19 T cell receptor beta chains below all came from one sample that was sequenced in a study of T cell responses to AZD1222 COVID-19 vaccine. This table comes from immunoSEQ multiplex PCR, and its TCRdb copy is limited to in-frame clones, with some not included. The sample comprises around 67,000 clones, around 82% of which are singletons, and roughly 6% rests with the top ten. The sample in question was peripheral blood, obtained 28 days after the second AZD1222 dose. These receptors were obtained from an adult who received the AZD1222 COVID-19 vaccine.

This rearrangement joins TRBV7-9 to TRBJ1-2; no clear D. The CDR3 is made up of 13 amino acids. Germline V gene lookup returns CDR1 SEHNR and CDR2 FQNEAQ (reference sequence). V lost 0 bases and J 13 bases, leaving 15 bases between the germline ends. In DNA, the CDR3 is TGTGCCAGCAGCTTAGCGGGTGTTGAAGACCCCACCTTC. Protein sequence: CASSLAGVEDPTF.

The CDR3 is CASSFNLVQGTRAGYGYTF. The CDR3, as DNA: TGTGCCAGCAGCTTCAATTTAGTACAGGGGACCCGAGCCGGCTATGGCTACACCTTC. The chain is built from TRBV7-9 and TRBJ1-2; 7 positions agree with TRBD1. The germline V gene encodes CDR1 SEHNR and CDR2 FQNEAQ (reference sequence). This CDR3 has 19 residues. V lost 3 bases, J lost 4 bases, and 20 bases stayed unmatched.

This clone occurred a few times. The chain couples TRBV6-6 to TRBJ2-7; no clear D gene. The germline V and J ends were trimmed by 2 bases and 5 bases, with 4 bases remaining between them. Germline loops: CDR1 MNHNY, CDR2 SVGAGI (reference sequence). The CDR3 consists of 11 residues. The CDR3 sequence is CASSYRNEQYF. The CDR3 nucleotides read TGTGCCAGCAGTTACCGCAACGAGCAGTACTTC.

The chain has TRBV7-2 and TRBJ1-6, with D perhaps TRBD1 (5 bases). Trimming took off 3 bases at V and 5 bases at J, with 11 bases between the two ends. Per germline, CDR1 SGHTA and CDR2 FQGNSA. The CDR3 totals 15 residues. In DNA form, the CDR3 reads TGTGCCAGCAGCTTCCCGGCAGGGAATAATTCACCCCTCCACTTT. It translates to CASSFPAGNNSPLHF. The variable domain in full, completed from reference TRBV7-2 and TRBJ1-6, reads GAGVSQSPSNKVTEKGKDVELRCDPISGHTALYWYRQSLGQGLEFLIYFQGNSAPDKSGLPSDRFSAERTGGSVSTLTIQRTQQEDSAVYLCASSFPAGNNSPLHFGNGTRLTVT.

This chain links TRBV6-7 with TRBJ1-3, with D possibly being TRBD1 (5 bases). TRBV6-7 is an ORF for which the function is uncertain. The CDR3 has 13 amino acids. Trimming left V 9 bases short and J 0 bases short, with 9 bases between. CDR3 in amino acids: CARPQDSGNTIYF. The CDR3, as DNA: TGTGCCAGACCACAGGACTCTGGAAACACCATATATTTT.

The V gene is TRBV6-5, the J gene TRBJ2-2; 9 bases line up with TRBD2. Trimming removed 5 bases from V and 11 bases from J; junction bases left unmatched: 3. CDR1 and CDR2 from the germline V gene are MNHEY and SVGAGI. The CDR3 loop spans 12 amino acids. CDR3 in amino acids: CASSPGTSELFF. DNA of the CDR3: TGTGCCAGCAGTCCCGGGACTAGCGAGCTGTTTTTT.

The chain combines TRBV28 with TRBJ1-2, with a weak D call TRBD1 (5 bases). Trimming removed 2 bases from V and 1 base from J, with 14 bases in between. The CDR3 is made up of 16 amino acids. Per germline, CDR1 MDHEN and CDR2 SYDVKM. The CDR3 spells CASSLSGGANNYGYTF. As DNA, the CDR3 is TGTGCCAGCAGTTTAAGTGGGGGAGCAAATAACTATGGCTACACCTTC.

The V and J genes are TRBV5-1 and TRBJ2-7, with 7 bases lining up with TRBD2. The germline CDR1 and CDR2 sequences are SGHRS and YFSETQ. V was clipped by 2 bases and J by 5 bases; unmatched bases: 4. The CDR3 runs to 13 residues. The CDR3 loop reads CASSLERGNEQYF. CDR3 nucleotide sequence: TGCGCCAGCAGCTTAGAGCGGGGTAACGAGCAGTACTTC.

The chain combines TRBV29-1 with TRBJ1-2, with D uncertain. The CDR3 covers 13 residues. V shed 4 bases and J shed 3 bases, with 12 bases lying between them. The V gene's germline CDR1 is SQVTM and CDR2 ANQGSEA. The CDR3 loop is CSVAWSVYYGYTF. CDR3 bases: TGCAGCGTTGCCTGGAGTGTTTACTATGGCTACACCTTC.

This rearrangement joins TRBV4-2 to TRBJ1-1, with D unresolved. Germline V gives CDR1 LGHNA, CDR2 YNFKEQ. CDR3 length: 14 residues. V lost 1 base to trimming and J lost 2 bases, with 8 bases between them. CDR3: CASSQVGTNTEAFF. In nucleotides, the CDR3 is TGTGCCAGCAGCCAAGTCGGCACAAACACTGAAGCTTTCTTT.

V gene TRBV6-6 combines with J gene TRBJ2-7; TRBD2 is a possible D gene (6 bases). The CDR3 length is 16 residues. The germline V and J ends were trimmed by 3 bases and 4 bases, with 19 bases remaining between them. Germline values: CDR1 MNHNY, CDR2 SVGAGI (reference sequence). CDR3 sequence: CASSYFGRTIGYEQYF. The CDR3 DNA reads TGTGCCAGCAGTTATTTTGGGAGGACAATAGGTTACGAGCAGTACTTC.

For this clone: The germline gene is not matched at one end of the junction; a read error may be the cause. The gene calls are TRBV28 and TRBJ1-2, with 9 bases matching TRBD1. The CDR3 runs 13 residues. Germline V gives CDR1 MDHEN, CDR2 SYDVKM. CDR3 residues: CASSLSSGTGCSF. CDR3 bases: TGTGCCAGCAGTTTAAGTTCGGGGACAGGGTGTTCCTTC.

This clone was found a few times. CDR3 DNA sequence: TGTGCCAGCAGCTCCGTCGACAGGATAGAGTTAGGTGGCTACACCTTC. Its translation is CASSSVDRIELGGYTF. The J gene is TRBJ1-2, the V gene TRBV7-8; D perhaps matches TRBD1 (6 bases). Per germline, CDR1 SGHVS and CDR2 FQNEAQ. V was shortened by 4 bases and J by 7 bases, with 22 bases between the two germline ends. The CDR3 has 16 residues.

V is TRBV19 and J is TRBJ2-5; D is possibly TRBD2 (5 bases). Germline V gene lookup returns CDR1 LNHDA and CDR2 SQIVND (reference sequence). This CDR3 region has 16 residues. The ends were cut back, 4 bases at V and 2 bases at J, with 17 bases in the middle. CDR3 DNA: TGTGCCAGTAGTAATCCGAGCGGATCAACTCAAGAGACCCAGTACTTC. Encoded protein: CASSNPSGSTQETQYF.

In its sample, this clone was seen many times. The V and J genes are TRBV4-1 and TRBJ1-2; D may be TRBD1 (5 bases). The CDR3 runs 16 residues. The germline V gene has CDR1 MGHRA and CDR2 YSYEKL. V lost 2 bases to trimming and J lost 4 bases, with 17 bases between them. The CDR3 nucleotides read TGCGCCAGCAGCCAAAACCCGACGACCGACAGCTATGGCTACACCTTC. It codes for CASSQNPTTDSYGYTF.

This chain joins TRBV29-1 and TRBJ2-1; TRBD1 matches 8 bases. CDR1 and CDR2 (germline): SQVTM, ANQGSEA. This CDR3 contains 16 residues. Germline trimming cut 7 bases from V and 8 bases from J; bases unmatched to any gene: 19. The CDR3 protein is CSATGQARPSGDEQFF. The CDR3 DNA is TGCAGCGCCACGGGACAGGCTAGGCCCTCAGGCGATGAGCAGTTCTTC.

J is TRBJ2-5 and V is TRBV5-4, with TRBD1 identical over 10 bases. Germline trimming cut 4 bases from V and 4 bases from J; bases unmatched to any gene: 10. Germline V gene lookup returns CDR1 SGHNT and CDR2 YYREEE (reference sequence). The CDR3 has 16 amino acids. CDR3 in DNA: TGTGCCAGCAGCCCGCGGGACAGGGGAAGGGGAGAGACCCAGTACTTC. Translated: CASSPRDRGRGETQYF.

The chain carries TRBV11-3 and TRBJ2-3; D unresolved. The V gene's germline CDR1 is SGHNT and CDR2 YENEEA. V lost 3 bases and J lost 4, with 8 bases in between. CDR3 size: 13 residues. Here the CDR3 reads CASSLSFADTQYF. Here the CDR3 DNA reads TGTGCCAGCAGCTTGAGTTTTGCAGATACGCAGTATTTT.

The chain links TRBV19 to TRBJ1-2, with D possibly matching TRBD1 (6 bases). V lost 6 bases, J lost 5 bases, and 13 bases lay in between. The germline CDR1 and CDR2 sequences are LNHDA and SQIVND (reference sequence). CDR3 length: 13 residues. Here the CDR3 DNA reads TGTGCCAGTAGCGTACAGGGTCGTTATGGCTACACCTTC. Translating gives CASSVQGRYGYTF.